This TCR beta chain comes out of a study of response to subunit inactivated influenza vaccine. This clonotype has only a few counts. TCRdb itself ran the RT-PCR reads through MiXCR, one entry per CDR3 protein. This table has hundreds of thousands of distinct CDR3 sequences, 15% to 20% appearing once. This clonotype was obtained from a man aged 50-75 years who received an inactivated influenza vaccine. The sequencing here drew on CD4+ T cells sorted from PBMCs, taken approximately 25 months after vaccination.

The CDR3 is CASSLHSLLNEKLFF. The CDR3 coding sequence is TGCGCCAGCAGCTTACACAGCCTACTTAATGAAAAACTGTTTTTT. The chain links TRBV5-1 to TRBJ1-4; no reliable D call. V was clipped by 2 bases and J by 4 bases, with 12 bases between them. CDR1 and CDR2 from the germline V gene are SGHRS and YFSETQ. The CDR3 is made up of 15 amino acids.